Below, 25 T cell receptor beta chains from the same sample are listed, as sequenced in a study of PD-1 blockade in classical Hodgkin lymphoma. All patients experienced relapse after autologous stem cell transplantation, and brentuximab vedotin exposure was variable. Clones were sequenced by immunoSEQ multiplex PCR, and TCRdb holds only the in-frame ones, with some missing. The sample yields 17,000 or so clones, around 75% seen once. The sample was peripheral blood mononuclear cells (PBMCs), taken at baseline. These receptors came from a human donor with classical Hodgkin lymphoma.

The rearrangement joins TRBV27 to TRBJ1-2; tentative D call: TRBD1 (6 bases). This CDR3 has 14 amino acids. Trimming removed 0 bases at V and 8 bases at J, with 13 bases between. In germline, CDR1 is MNHEY, CDR2 SMNVEV (reference sequence). The CDR3 sequence is CASSLSGAELGYTF. For the CDR3, the DNA is TGTGCCAGCAGTTTATCGGGGGCGGAATTGGGCTACACCTTC.

The rearrangement joins TRBV28 to TRBJ2-3; perhaps TRBD2 as D (6 bases). Germline V gene data show CDR1 as MDHEN and CDR2 as SYDVKM. The CDR3 is made up of 15 amino acids. V shed 5 bases and J shed 1 base, with 13 bases lying between them. The CDR3 DNA sequence: TGTGCCAGCAGTCTCCGACTAGGAGGCACAGATACGCAGTATTTT. This translates into CASSLRLGGTDTQYF.

In this sample, this clone turned up once. This rearrangement joins TRBV20-1 to TRBJ2-1; no clear D. With 2 bases removed from V and 3 bases from J, the gap between germline ends came to 2 bases. Germline assignment: CDR1 DFQATT and CDR2 SNEGSKA (reference sequence). There are 11 residues in the CDR3. The CDR3, as DNA: TGCAGTGCTAGAAGCTACAATGAGCAGTTCTTC. It translates to CSARSYNEQFF.

This chain connects TRBV2 to TRBJ2-3; 10 nucleotides match TRBD2. The CDR3 spans 15 residues. V was pared by 7 bases and J by 7 bases, with 11 bases of the junction left unmatched. Germline V lookup: CDR1 SNHLY, CDR2 FYNNEI. The CDR3 coding sequence is TGTGCCAGCAACCCGAGCGGGGGGGGCCGGAATACGCAGTATTTT. Amino acid sequence: CASNPSGGGRNTQYF.

The rearrangement joins TRBV7-9 to TRBJ2-7; tentative D call: TRBD2 (6 bases). V shed 10 bases and J shed 2 bases, with 15 bases lying between them. The CDR3 has 13 residues. The germline gives CDR1 SEHNR, CDR2 FQNEAQ (reference sequence). The CDR3 DNA follows: TGTGCCACCGAGGGACTGGATACCTACGAGCAGTACTTC. Amino acid sequence: CATEGLDTYEQYF.

A word on this clone: A junction boundary mismatches the germline segment, possibly from a read error. V gene TRBV4-1 combines with J gene TRBJ2-3; 8 positions match TRBD1. Germline CDR1 reads MGHRA; CDR2 reads YSYEKL. This CDR3 has 16 amino acids. In DNA form, the CDR3 reads TGCGCCAGCAGGCAAGATGGTACAGGGGGTGGGGATACGCAGTATTTT. This codes for CASRQDGTGGGDTQYF.

V usage is TRBV7-2 and J usage is TRBJ2-7; D possibly corresponds to TRBD2 (6 bases). V was trimmed by 6 bases and J by 3 bases, leaving 15 bases between them. CDR3 size: 14 residues. The V gene's germline CDR1 is SGHTA and CDR2 FQGNSA. The CDR3 sequence: CASSYNGGLYEQYF. For the CDR3, the DNA is TGTGCCAGCAGTTATAACGGGGGACTCTACGAGCAGTACTTC.

V and J are TRBV25-1 and TRBJ2-1; D gene uncertain. V lost 1 base and J 7 bases, leaving 14 bases between the germline ends. The CDR3 is 15 amino acids. The V gene's germline CDR1 is MGHDK and CDR2 SYGVNS. Here the CDR3 reads CASSELGSAANEQFF. Here the CDR3 DNA reads TGTGCCAGCAGTGAATTAGGCTCTGCGGCGAATGAGCAGTTCTTC.

The V call is TRBV27, the J call TRBJ2-7, with D unresolved. The CDR3 spans 15 residues. Germline V gene data show CDR1 as MNHEY and CDR2 as SMNVEV (reference sequence). V lost 5 bases to trimming and J lost 3 bases, with 17 bases between them. CDR3 bases: TGTGCCAGCAGTCGCAGTGATTTCGAGCGCTACGAGCAGTACTTC. Protein sequence: CASSRSDFERYEQYF.

The chain employs TRBV6-5 and TRBJ2-1; weak D call: TRBD1 (5 bases). Germline lookup yields CDR1 MNHEY and CDR2 SVGAGI. The CDR3 sequence is 12 residues long. V was shortened by 5 bases and J by 9 bases, with 11 bases between the two germline ends. In nucleotides, the CDR3 is TGTGCCAGCAGTCCAGGGTTGGGTGAGCAGTTCTTC. Protein sequence: CASSPGLGEQFF.

V usage is TRBV4-1 and J usage is TRBJ1-4; 8 bases line up with TRBD1. With V trimmed by 5 bases and J by 8 bases, 13 bases remained unmatched. The CDR3 extends over 16 amino acids. In germline, CDR1 is MGHRA, CDR2 YSYEKL. The CDR3 DNA is TGCGCCAGCAGCGCGGAGCGACAGGGGTTAGAAGAAAAACTGTTTTTT. This sequence encodes CASSAERQGLEEKLFF.

The genes are TRBV30 and TRBJ2-1, with 8 bases lining up with TRBD1. The junction had 9 bases not matched to a gene; V was cut back by 5 bases and J by 6 bases. The CDR3 covers 14 residues. From germline, CDR1 is GTSNPN and CDR2 SVGIG (reference sequence). CDR3 loop: CAWSPPDRVNEQFF. For the CDR3, the DNA is TGTGCCTGGTCCCCCCCGGACAGGGTCAATGAGCAGTTCTTC.

This sequence joins TRBV27 and TRBJ2-3; D gene uncertain. Trimming removed 5 bases at V and 0 bases at J, with 6 bases between. There are 13 residues in the CDR3. The V gene's germline CDR1 is MNHEY and CDR2 SMNVEV (reference sequence). In DNA form, the CDR3 reads TGTGCCAGCAGTCTGAAGAGCACAGATACGCAGTATTTT. Encoded protein: CASSLKSTDTQYF.

This chain joins TRBV28 and TRBJ1-4, with 11 bases fitting TRBD1. The CDR3 contains 16 residues. Trimming removed 5 bases from V and 8 bases from J; junction bases left unmatched: 10. Germline assignment: CDR1 MDHEN and CDR2 SYDVKM. The CDR3 protein is CASSLGTGGYSEKLFF. DNA of the CDR3: TGTGCCAGCAGTCTCGGGACAGGGGGGTATAGCGAAAAACTGTTTTTT.

This clone appeared a single time. V is TRBV5-1 and J is TRBJ2-1, with 13 bases that match TRBD2. Germline CDR1 is SGHRS and CDR2 is YFSETQ. This CDR3 contains 15 residues. V trimming: 4 bases; J trimming: 5 bases; junction bases outside the gene matches: 3. The CDR3 loop reads CASSTGTSGNNEQFF. CDR3 DNA sequence: TGCGCCAGCAGCACGGGGACTAGCGGGAACAATGAGCAGTTCTTC.

This clone is categorized as medium-sized. This chain uses TRBV7-8 with TRBJ1-5; a possible D gene is TRBD1 (5 bases). This CDR3 is 16 amino acids long. Per the germline V gene, CDR1 is SGHVS and CDR2 is FQNEAQ. The V and J ends lost 1 base and 3 bases respectively, with 13 bases between them. CDR3 in amino acids: CASSLDLGGFNQPQHF. CDR3 nucleotide sequence: TGTGCCAGCAGCTTAGACCTTGGGGGATTCAATCAGCCCCAGCATTTT. The full variable domain, completed using reference TRBV7-8 and TRBJ1-5, is GAGVSQSPRYKVAKRGQDVALRCDPISGHVSLFWYQQALGQGPEFLTYFQNEAQLDKSGLPSDRFFAERPEGSVSTLKIQRTQQEDSAVYLCASSLDLGGFNQPQHFGDGTRLSIL.

This chain links TRBV7-9 with TRBJ1-1; 9 positions agree with TRBD1. Losses at the gene ends were 4 bases for V and 4 bases for J; bases not matched to a gene: 4. The CDR3 is 14 residues long. CDR1 and CDR2 from the germline V gene are SEHNR and FQNEAQ (reference sequence). CDR3 protein: CASSWGTGITEAFF. CDR3 coding DNA: TGTGCCAGCAGCTGGGGGACAGGGATCACTGAAGCTTTCTTT.

CDR3 protein: CASSRDPWSYEQYF. DNA for the CDR3: TGTGCCAGCAGCCGGGACCCTTGGTCCTACGAGCAGTACTTC. This chain connects TRBV5-4 to TRBJ2-7; D may be TRBD1 or TRBD2 (5 bases each). Germline-derived CDR1 and CDR2 are SGHNT and YYREEE (reference sequence). The V end was cut by 4 bases, the J end by 1 base, with 12 bases between. The CDR3 spans 14 residues.

The chain joins TRBV7-3 to TRBJ2-2, with 10 bases identical to TRBD1. The CDR3 has 16 residues. Losses at the gene ends were 2 bases for V and 4 bases for J; bases not matched to a gene: 4. Germline values: CDR1 SGHTA, CDR2 FQGTGA. DNA of the CDR3: TGTGCCAGCAGCTTAGTGGGACAGGGGACCACCGGGGAGCTGTTTTTT. It codes for CASSLVGQGTTGELFF.

This clone was found a few times. The rearrangement joins TRBV10-3 to TRBJ2-5; the D is unclear. The CDR3 extends over 12 amino acids. CDR1 and CDR2 (germline): ENHRY, SYGVKD. Trimming stripped 10 bases from V and 5 bases from J, with 14 bases between. The CDR3 DNA reads TGTGCCACAGGAGAAGGGATGGAGACCCAGTACTTC. As protein: CATGEGMETQYF.

The chain combines TRBV28 with TRBJ1-1; weak D call: TRBD1 (6 bases). Germline V gene sequence: CDR1 MDHEN, CDR2 SYDVKM. Trimming left V 5 bases short and J 0 bases short, with 10 bases between. The CDR3 runs 14 residues. The CDR3 bases are TGTGCCAGCAGTCCTGGGACACTGAACACTGAAGCTTTCTTT. It yields the protein CASSPGTLNTEAFF.

This sequence joins TRBV11-2 and TRBJ1-1; 7 nucleotides match TRBD1. The germline gives CDR1 SGHAT, CDR2 FQNNGV. J gave up 4 bases and V 6 bases, and 2 bases lay outside the gene matches. This CDR3 has 12 amino acids. The CDR3 region is CASSPGGTEAFF. The CDR3 DNA sequence: TGTGCCAGCAGTCCAGGGGGCACTGAAGCTTTCTTT.

The rearrangement uses TRBV5-1 and TRBJ2-7; 7 nucleotides line up with TRBD2. CDR1 and CDR2 from the germline V gene are SGHRS and YFSETQ. The CDR3 covers 11 residues. J lost 3 bases, V lost 8 bases, and 2 bases had no gene match. The CDR3 bases are TGCGCCAGACGGACTAGCTACGAGCAGTACTTC. Translated: CARRTSYEQYF.

This chain links TRBV25-1 with TRBJ1-1; D uncertain. The CDR3 is 14 amino acids. Trimming shortened V by 6 bases and J by 0 bases, and 11 bases separated the two germline ends. CDR1 MGHDK and CDR2 SYGVNS come from the germline V gene. The CDR3 region is CASRTRGMNTEAFF. CDR3 nucleotide sequence: TGTGCCAGCAGAACTAGAGGGATGAACACTGAAGCTTTCTTT.

This clone was detected only once. J is TRBJ2-7 and V is TRBV18; 12 bases line up with TRBD2. V lost 3 bases and J lost 4; bases outside the gene matches: 4. The CDR3 has 15 residues. In germline, CDR1 is KGHSH, CDR2 LQKENI. The CDR3 bases are TGTGCCAGCTCACCTCGACTAGCGGGAGCTTACGAGCAGTACTTC. Translation: CASSPRLAGAYEQYF.